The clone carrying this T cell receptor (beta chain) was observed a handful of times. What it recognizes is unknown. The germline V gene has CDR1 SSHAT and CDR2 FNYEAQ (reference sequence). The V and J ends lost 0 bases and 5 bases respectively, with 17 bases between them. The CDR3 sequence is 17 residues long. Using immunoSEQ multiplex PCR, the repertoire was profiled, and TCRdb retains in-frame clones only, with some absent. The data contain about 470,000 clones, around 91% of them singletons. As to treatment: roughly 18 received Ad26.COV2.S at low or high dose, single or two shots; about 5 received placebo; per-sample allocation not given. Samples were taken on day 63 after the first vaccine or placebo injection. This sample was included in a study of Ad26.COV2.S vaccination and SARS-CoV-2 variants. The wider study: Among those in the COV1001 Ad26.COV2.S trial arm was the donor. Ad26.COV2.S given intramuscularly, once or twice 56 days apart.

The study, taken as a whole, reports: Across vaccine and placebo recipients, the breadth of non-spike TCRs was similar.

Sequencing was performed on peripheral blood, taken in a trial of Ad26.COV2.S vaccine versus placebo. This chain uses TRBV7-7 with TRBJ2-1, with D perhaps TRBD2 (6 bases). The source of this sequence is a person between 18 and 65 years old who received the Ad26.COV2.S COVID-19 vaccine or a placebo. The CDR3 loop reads CASSLALTRRHDNEQFF. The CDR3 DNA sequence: TGTGCCAGCAGCTTAGCCCTGACTAGACGGCACGACAATGAGCAGTTCTTC.